These 22 T cell receptor beta chains came from one sample sequenced in a study of blood T cells in healthy people across ages. A second PCR, run for about 7 to 11 cycles, used a sample-barcoded 5' primer plus a J-beta primer mix. TCRdb redid the calling of the 5' RACE reads with MiXCR, one entry per CDR3 protein. Of about 840,000 distinct CDR3 sequences listed, almost 30% are singletons. The sample also formed part of further work on T cells of mothers and their children.

The sequencing input was blood. The source is a woman in her 40s in good health.

This chain links TRBV7-2 with TRBJ2-1; D is perhaps TRBD2 (7 bases). Germline CDR1 is SGHTA and CDR2 is FQGNSA. This CDR3 has 16 amino acids. Trimming took off 2 bases at V and 4 bases at J, with 15 bases between the two ends. The CDR3 reads CASSLQEGGPYNEQFF. The CDR3 region has the DNA TGTGCCAGCAGCTTACAGGAGGGGGGGCCATACAATGAGCAGTTCTTC. The full variable domain, completed using reference TRBV7-2 and TRBJ2-1, is GAGVSQSPSNKVTEKGKDVELRCDPISGHTALYWYRQSLGQGLEFLIYFQGNSAPDKSGLPSDRFSAERTGGSVSTLTIQRTQQEDSAVYLCASSLQEGGPYNEQFFGPGTRLTVL.

This clonotype was observed at least ten times. The chain links TRBV4-1 to TRBJ2-7; TRBD1 aligns across 7 bases. The CDR3 consists of 15 residues. Germline V CDR1 and CDR2: MGHRA, YSYEKL. The V and J ends lost 3 bases and 3 bases, in that order; junction bases with no gene match: 8. In DNA form, the CDR3 reads TGCGCCAGCAGCCATGCCTCGACAGGGAACTACGAGCAGTACTTC. This translates into CASSHASTGNYEQYF.

The sample holds a few counts of this clonotype. The chain has TRBV7-9 and TRBJ2-7, with TRBD2 matching over 7 bases. Germline V gene sequence: CDR1 SEHNR, CDR2 FQNEAQ (reference sequence). Trimming at V came to 11 bases and at J to 7 bases, leaving 11 bases not matched to a gene. The CDR3 extends over 12 amino acids. The CDR3 DNA sequence: TGTGCCGGACGGGGGGAAACCCGGGAGCAGTACTTC. Protein: CAGRGETREQYF. The whole variable domain, remainder taken from reference TRBV7-9 and TRBJ2-7, is DTGVSQNPRHKITKRGQNVTFRCDPISEHNRLYWYRQTLGQGPEFLTYFQNEAQLEKSRLLSDRFSAERPKGSFSTLEIQRTEQGDSAMYLCAGRGETREQYFGPGTRLTVT.

The J gene is TRBJ2-7, the V gene TRBV7-2; 11 bases agree with TRBD2. With V trimmed by 3 bases and J by 7 bases, 5 bases remained unmatched. The CDR3 runs to 14 residues. The germline CDR1 and CDR2 sequences are SGHTA and FQGNSA. CDR3 region: CASSLIAGGREQYF. The DNA for the CDR3 is TGTGCCAGCAGCTTGATAGCGGGGGGGCGAGAGCAGTACTTC.

This clonotype was detected many times. This chain connects TRBV5-1 to TRBJ1-2; D is undetermined. The CDR3 loop spans 14 amino acids. V shed 0 bases and J shed 7 bases, with 13 bases lying between them. The germline V gene has CDR1 SGHRS and CDR2 YFSETQ. The CDR3 nucleotides read TGCGCCAGCAGCTTGGGGCCTTCCGCTGGTGGCTACACCTTC. Protein: CASSLGPSAGGYTF.

Of note for this clonotype: Just one base apart from a much larger clone, this may be a read error. The chain recombines TRBV28 with TRBJ2-5; a possible D gene is TRBD2 (5 bases). Near its end, the DNA agrees better with TRBJ2-7, so the J call may be wrong. This CDR3 is built from 15 residues. CDR1 is MDHEN, CDR2 SYDVKM, per germline. CDR3 loop: CASSSPWERAYEQYF. The CDR3 nucleotides read TGTGCCAGCAGTTCCCCCTGGGAGAGGGCCTACGAGCAGTACTTC.

The J gene is TRBJ2-7, the V gene TRBV9; D not certain. The better agreement between TRBJ2-1 and the DNA end casts doubt on the J call. The CDR3 is 14 residues long. In germline, CDR1 is SGDLS, CDR2 YYNGEE. The CDR3 loop is CASSGRKSSYEQFF. The CDR3 DNA reads as TGTGCCAGCAGCGGACGGAAGAGCTCCTACGAGCAGTTCTTC.

This clonotype was detected a few times. This chain links TRBV7-8 with TRBJ1-5; 7 bases agree with TRBD1. V trimming: 5 bases; J trimming: 2 bases; junction bases outside the gene matches: 6. This CDR3 has 15 residues. The germline CDR1 and CDR2 sequences are SGHVS and FQNEAQ. The CDR3: CASSQYRGGNQPQHF. CDR3 in DNA: TGTGCCAGCAGCCAGTACAGGGGCGGCAATCAGCCCCAGCATTTT.

This chain uses TRBV5-1 with TRBJ2-2; maybe TRBD1 (6 bases). CDR3 size: 15 residues. CDR1 and CDR2 from the germline V gene are SGHRS and YFSETQ. Trimming took off 2 bases at V and 3 bases at J, with 11 bases between the two ends. CDR3 in amino acids: CASSLSRGDTGELFF. CDR3 coding DNA: TGCGCCAGCAGCTTAAGCAGGGGAGACACCGGGGAGCTGTTTTTT.

This clonotype showed up many times. This sequence joins TRBV7-2 and TRBJ2-7; 10 nucleotides match TRBD1. With 5 bases clipped from V and 5 bases from J, the junction kept 6 bases outside the gene matches. The CDR3 runs 14 residues. Germline CDR1 SGHTA, CDR2 FQGNSA. This CDR3 is CASSPRQGAHEQYF. The CDR3 coding sequence is TGTGCCAGCAGCCCGAGACAGGGGGCACACGAGCAGTACTTC.

This clonotype was detected only a few times. J is TRBJ1-5 and V is TRBV20-1; 7 positions agree with TRBD1. The CDR3 runs 14 residues. The germline CDR1 and CDR2 sequences are DFQATT and SNEGSKA (reference sequence). Germline trimming cut 3 bases from V and 4 bases from J; bases unmatched to any gene: 6. CDR3 DNA sequence: TGCAGTGCTAGGGATTGGACAGGTAATCAGCCCCAGCATTTT. Protein sequence: CSARDWTGNQPQHF.

The chain carries TRBV28 and TRBJ1-2; no clear D gene. Germline V CDR1 and CDR2: MDHEN, SYDVKM. V was shortened by 3 bases and J by 1 base, with 9 bases between the two germline ends. The CDR3 contains 14 residues. The CDR3 DNA reads TGTGCCAGCAGTTTCAGACGGGTTAACTATGGCTACACCTTC. Translation gives CASSFRRVNYGYTF.

Note on this clonotype: A much larger clone differs by one base, so this may be a read error. V usage is TRBV20-1 and J usage is TRBJ2-7; 11 bases are shared with TRBD2. This CDR3 region has 12 residues. The V gene end was trimmed by 4 bases and the J gene end by 10 bases; junction bases not matched to a gene: 6. From germline, CDR1 is DFQATT and CDR2 SNEGSKA (reference sequence). The CDR3 here is CSAKGTSGVQYF. In nucleotides, the CDR3 is TGCAGTGCTAAAGGGACTAGCGGAGTACAGTACTTC.

The count of this clonotype is one. This sequence joins TRBV6-4 and TRBJ2-1, with 10 bases matching TRBD2. Germline V gene sequence: CDR1 MRHNA, CDR2 SNTAGT. Losses at the gene ends were 4 bases for V and 7 bases for J; bases not matched to a gene: 1. CDR3 length: 13 residues. CDR3 in DNA: TGTGCCAGCAGTGGAGCGGGAGGGAATGAGCAGTTCTTC. The encoded protein is CASSGAGGNEQFF.

V and J are TRBV7-8 and TRBJ2-7; D uncertain. The germline V and J ends were trimmed by 1 base and 5 bases, with 12 bases remaining between them. Per germline, CDR1 SGHVS and CDR2 FQNEAQ. This CDR3 contains 14 residues. In nucleotides, the CDR3 is TGTGCCAGCAGCTTAGAGCCTGGAATCGACGAGCAGTACTTC. This translates into CASSLEPGIDEQYF.

This clonotype has more than one count but fewer than ten. V is TRBV4-2 and J is TRBJ2-1, with 7 bases matching TRBD1. Trimming took 0 bases from V and 4 from J; bases not matched to a gene: 9. Germline V CDR1 and CDR2: LGHNA, YNFKEQ. This CDR3 has 17 residues. CDR3 coding DNA: TGTGCCAGCAGCCAAGATAGCAGGGGGTATCGGTACAATGAGCAGTTCTTC. Translation gives CASSQDSRGYRYNEQFF.

CDR3 in DNA: TGTGCCAGCAGTATACCATCAACAGGGGTGAGGGGCTACACCTTC. Translating gives CASSIPSTGVRGYTF. This chain joins TRBV12-3 or TRBV12-4 and TRBJ1-2, with 7 positions matching TRBD1. This CDR3 spans 15 amino acids. V trimming: 5 bases; J trimming: 8 bases; junction bases outside the gene matches: 14.

Comment on this clonotype: Just one base apart from a much larger clone, this may be a read error. The conserved final phenylalanine or tryptophan is absent from the CDR3, which likely points to a read error. The chain combines TRBV4-3 with TRBJ1-2; the D is unclear. Germline assignment: CDR1 LGHNA and CDR2 YSLEER. This CDR3 is built from 15 residues. The V end lost 0 bases, the J end lost 4 bases, and 12 bases lay between the germline ends. The CDR3 spells CASSQDYEGGYGYTC. The CDR3 coding sequence is TGCGCCAGCAGCCAAGACTATGAGGGAGGCTATGGCTACACCTGC.

A single count supports this clonotype. The rearrangement links TRBV3-1 to TRBJ2-1; D is possibly TRBD1 (6 bases). Germline V gives CDR1 LGHDT, CDR2 YNNKEL (reference sequence). This CDR3 has 14 amino acids. Trimming cost V 7 bases and J 9 bases, with 19 bases left between them. The CDR3 coding sequence is TGTGCCAGCACCCAGGGGCAGGGGTTGGGTGAGCAGTTCTTC. This translates into CASTQGQGLGEQFF.

On this clonotype: It is likely a read error, because the conserved phenylalanine at the end of the CDR3 is missing. The CDR3 bases are TGTGCCAGCAGCTCCACTTACACAGATACGCAGTATTCT. Protein sequence: CASSSTYTDTQYS. V is TRBV7-2 and J is TRBJ2-3, with D unclear. The CDR3 extends over 13 amino acids. In germline, CDR1 is SGHTA, CDR2 FQGNSA. V gave up 4 bases and J gave up 2 bases, with 7 bases separating them.

The chain is built from TRBV5-1 and TRBJ1-4; D is undetermined. Germline V CDR1 and CDR2: SGHRS, YFSETQ. Between the trimmed V and J ends, which lost 1 base and 7 bases, there was a span of 8 bases. The CDR3 is 13 residues long. The CDR3, as DNA: TGCGCCAGCAGCTTGATGTCTGGTGAAAAACTGTTTTTT. Its translation: CASSLMSGEKLFF.

A note on this clonotype: At one end the junction does not follow the germline gene, possibly because of a read error. This chain joins TRBV11-2 and TRBJ2-7; D call uncertain. The CDR3 is 16 residues long. Per the germline V gene, CDR1 is SGHAT and CDR2 is FQNNGV. The CDR3 sequence is CASSDLPGLGIYEQCF. The CDR3 nucleotides read TGTGCCAGCAGCGACCTTCCCGGGTTGGGGATTTACGAGCAGTGCTTC.